A single sample gave rise to the 7 T cell receptor beta chains below, sequenced in a study of technical replicates of blood from a handful of donors. TCRdb's copy holds only in-frame clones and misses some; the assay was immunoSEQ multiplex PCR. The sample lists some 91,000 clones, about 94% occurring once. The sample was T cells isolated from PBMCs. The source of these receptors is a human donor in good health.

The rearrangement joins TRBV27 to TRBJ1-2; 8 bases line up with TRBD1. Germline trimming cut 5 bases from V and 0 bases from J; bases unmatched to any gene: 8. Germline values: CDR1 MNHEY, CDR2 SMNVEV (reference sequence). This CDR3 has 16 amino acids. The CDR3 sequence: CASSPWDRLANYGYTF. CDR3 sequence (DNA): TGTGCCAGCAGTCCATGGGACAGGCTAGCTAACTATGGCTACACCTTC.

V usage is TRBV5-1 and J usage is TRBJ1-4; D is ambiguous. The germline gives CDR1 SGHRS, CDR2 YFSETQ. The ends were cut back, 2 bases at V and 4 bases at J, with 9 bases in the middle. The CDR3 spans 14 residues. CDR3 protein: CASSLRGDNEKLFF. For the CDR3, the DNA is TGCGCCAGCAGCTTACGGGGTGATAATGAAAAACTGTTTTTT.

The J gene is TRBJ1-1, the V gene TRBV6-5, with TRBD1 as a possible D gene (5 bases). Between the trimmed V and J ends, which lost 7 bases and 5 bases, there was a span of 8 bases. The V gene's germline CDR1 is MNHEY and CDR2 SVGAGI. The CDR3 extends over 11 amino acids. The CDR3 region has the DNA TGTGCCAGCACCCAGGGTACTGAAGCTTTCTTT. Translating it yields CASTQGTEAFF.

This chain joins TRBV27 and TRBJ2-3, with D unclear. This CDR3 is built from 15 residues. CDR1 is MNHEY, CDR2 SMNVEV, per germline (reference sequence). Trimming left V 2 bases short and J 2 bases short, with 11 bases between. This CDR3 is CASSLMRRYTDTQYF. DNA for the CDR3: TGTGCCAGCAGTTTAATGCGGCGGTACACAGATACGCAGTATTTT.

The rearrangement uses TRBV28 and TRBJ1-2; D might be TRBD1 (6 bases). Per the germline V gene, CDR1 is MDHEN and CDR2 is SYDVKM. V lost 7 bases and J lost 4, with 16 bases in between. This CDR3 has 14 amino acids. The CDR3 bases are TGTGCCAGCAACTACCGAGGCAGGGGCTATGGCTACACCTTC. It is translated as CASNYRGRGYGYTF.

This clone was recorded only once. The genes are TRBV5-1 and TRBJ1-5; 8 nucleotides align to TRBD1. Per the germline V gene, CDR1 is SGHRS and CDR2 is YFSETQ. The CDR3 is made up of 16 amino acids. The J segment lost 3 bases and the V segment lost 0 bases, leaving 5 bases of the junction unmatched. Here the CDR3 reads CASSLGDRGTNQPQHF. In DNA form, the CDR3 reads TGCGCCAGCAGCTTGGGAGACAGGGGAACCAATCAGCCCCAGCATTTT.

This clone was observed a handful of times. This chain connects TRBV21-1 to TRBJ1-1; the table calls TRBD1, which could not be checked here. TRBV21-1 constitutes a pseudogene. The CDR3 spans 18 residues. The CDR3, as DNA: TGTGCCAGCAGCAAATTGGTCGGTCCAGGGGTCCGGAACACTGAAGCTTTCTTT. It translates to CASSKLVGPGVRNTEAFF.